This record concerns one T cell receptor beta chain sequence. Antigen specificity is unknown. The method was immunoSEQ multiplex PCR; TCRdb's version includes in-frame clones alone and lacks a portion of them. This repertoire shows approximately 62,000 clones, over 75% found once; its top ten account for approximately 5.4%. CDR3 length: 13 amino acids. Germline V lookup: CDR1 MNHNS, CDR2 SASEGT. V was clipped by 5 bases and J by 10 bases, with 17 bases between them. The data originate from a study of OX40 agonist ivuxolimab in advanced cancers. The study's findings and limits: At 0.1 to 3.0 mg/kg, CD4+ and CD8+ blood T cells expanded clonally by week 6.

The V call is TRBV6-1, the J call TRBJ1-1; D call uncertain. The source is an adult with an advanced solid tumor such as melanoma, head and neck, liver or kidney cancer. The sample here was CD4+ or CD8+ T cells sorted from blood, taken in a trial of the OX40 agonist ivuxolimab. The CDR3 loop reads CASSPTTPPGAFF. CDR3 DNA: TGTGCCAGCAGTCCAACCACCCCGCCAGGAGCTTTCTTT.